Described below is a single TCR beta chain sequence and its context. Individually, cDNA molecules had unique molecular identifiers attached to them. TCRdb re-derived calls from the 5' RACE reads in MiXCR, one entry per CDR3 protein. The sample contains around 83,000 distinct CDR3 sequences, roughly 12% of which appear only once. This sample is part of a study of early T cells in non-severe SARS-CoV-2 infection. In the study overall: The study sequenced bulk RNA from unsorted whole blood, with chains unpaired.

Here the sequenced sample was whole blood, taken at baseline. The source is an adult who was a healthcare worker with PCR-confirmed SARS-CoV-2 infection or an uninfected control (not recorded which).

CDR3 in DNA: TGTGCCAGCAGCCTTCAGTCCGGCCACGAGCAGTACTTC. Protein sequence: CASSLQSGHEQYF. The rearrangement links TRBV4-2 to TRBJ2-7; unclear D gene. The V and J ends lost 4 bases and 5 bases respectively, with 12 bases between them. CDR3 size: 13 residues. Germline loops: CDR1 LGHNA, CDR2 YNFKEQ.